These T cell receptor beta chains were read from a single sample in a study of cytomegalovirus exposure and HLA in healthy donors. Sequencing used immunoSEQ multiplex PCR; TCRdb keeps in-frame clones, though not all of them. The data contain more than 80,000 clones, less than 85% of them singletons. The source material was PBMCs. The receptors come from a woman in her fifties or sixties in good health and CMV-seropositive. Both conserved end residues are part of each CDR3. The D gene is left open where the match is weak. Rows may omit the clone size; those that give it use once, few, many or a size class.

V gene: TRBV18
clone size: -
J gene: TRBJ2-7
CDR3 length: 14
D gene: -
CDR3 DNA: TGTGCCAGCTCCCTGGGTGGGGGCCCGGACGAGCAGTACTTC
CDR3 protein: CASSLGGGPDEQYF

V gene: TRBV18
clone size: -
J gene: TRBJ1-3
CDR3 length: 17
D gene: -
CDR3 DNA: TGTGCCAGCTCACCCAAGATCCCGACTGTTTCTGGAAACACCATATATTTT
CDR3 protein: CASSPKIPTVSGNTIYF

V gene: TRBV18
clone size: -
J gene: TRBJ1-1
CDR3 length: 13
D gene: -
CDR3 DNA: TGTGCCAGCTCACCCCGGGGGAACACTGAAGCTTTCTTT
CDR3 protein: CASSPRGNTEAFF

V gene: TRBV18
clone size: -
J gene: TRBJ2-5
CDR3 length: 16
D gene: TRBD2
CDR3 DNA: TGTGCCAGCTCACCACCCAGCGGGAGCTCACAAGAGACCCAGTACTTC
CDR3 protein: CASSPPSGSSQETQYF

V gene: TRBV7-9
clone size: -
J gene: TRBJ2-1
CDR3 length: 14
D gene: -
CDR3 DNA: TGTGCCAGCAGCCCACCGGAGAGGTACAATGAGCAGTTCTTC
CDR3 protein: CASSPPERYNEQFF

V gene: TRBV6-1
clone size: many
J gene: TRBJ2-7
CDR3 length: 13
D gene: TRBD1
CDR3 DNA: TGTGCCAGCAGGGGGGACAGGGGCGACGAGCAGTACTTC
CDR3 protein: CASRGDRGDEQYF

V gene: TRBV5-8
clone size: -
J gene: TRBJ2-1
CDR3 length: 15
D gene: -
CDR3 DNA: TGTGCCAGCAGATCCCGGGGGAACTCCTACAATGAGCAGTTCTTC
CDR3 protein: CASRSRGNSYNEQFF

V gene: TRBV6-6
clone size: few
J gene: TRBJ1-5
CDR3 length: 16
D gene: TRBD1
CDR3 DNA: TGTGCCAGCAGTTCCGCGGGACAGTCTTCGGGTCAGCCCCAGCATTTT
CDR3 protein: CASSSAGQSSGQPQHF

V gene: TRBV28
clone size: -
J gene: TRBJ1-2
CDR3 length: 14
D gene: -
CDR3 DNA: TGTGCCAGCAGTTTGCTTGACGGGGGGTATGGCTACACCTTC
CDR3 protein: CASSLLDGGYGYTF

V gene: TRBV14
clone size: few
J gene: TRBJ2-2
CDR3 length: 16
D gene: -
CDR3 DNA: TGTGCCAGCAGCCGATTACAAGGGGTGAACACCGGGGAGCTGTTTTTT
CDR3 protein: CASSRLQGVNTGELFF

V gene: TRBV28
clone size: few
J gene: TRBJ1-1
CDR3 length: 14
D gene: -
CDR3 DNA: TGTGCCTGGTCGCGGGGCTCGTTGAACACTGAAGCTTTCTTT
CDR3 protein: CAWSRGSLNTEAFF

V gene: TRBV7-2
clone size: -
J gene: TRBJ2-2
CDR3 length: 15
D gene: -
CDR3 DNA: TGTGCCAGCAGCCTCGTGGGGACTAACACCGGGGAGCTGTTTTTT
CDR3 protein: CASSLVGTNTGELFF

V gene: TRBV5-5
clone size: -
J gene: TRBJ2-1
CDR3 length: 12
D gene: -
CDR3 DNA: TGTGCCAGCAGCTTGCTCTACAATGAGCAGTTCTTC
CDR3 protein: CASSLLYNEQFF

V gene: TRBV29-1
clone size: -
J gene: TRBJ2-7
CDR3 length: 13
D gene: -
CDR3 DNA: TGCAGCGTCGCGGAAGGGGCCCTGAGGGAGCAGTACTTC
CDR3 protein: CSVAEGALREQYF

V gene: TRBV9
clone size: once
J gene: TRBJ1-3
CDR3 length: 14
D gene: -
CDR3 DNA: TGTGCCAGCAGCGTAGTCGGGGGTGGAAACACCATATATTTT
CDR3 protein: CASSVVGGGNTIYF

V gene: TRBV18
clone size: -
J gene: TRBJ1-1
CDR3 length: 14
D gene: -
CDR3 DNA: TGTGCCAGCTCACCTGGCGGCCTTGCCAAGGAAGCTTTCTTT
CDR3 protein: CASSPGGLAKEAFF

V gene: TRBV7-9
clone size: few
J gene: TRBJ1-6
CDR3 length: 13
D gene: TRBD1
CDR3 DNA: TGTGCCACCGCCGGGACAGAGAATTCACCCCTCCACTTT
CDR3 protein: CATAGTENSPLHF

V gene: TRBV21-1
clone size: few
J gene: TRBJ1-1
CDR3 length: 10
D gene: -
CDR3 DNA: TGTGCCAGCAGCCCCCGTAAAGCTTTCTTT
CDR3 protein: CASSPRKAFF

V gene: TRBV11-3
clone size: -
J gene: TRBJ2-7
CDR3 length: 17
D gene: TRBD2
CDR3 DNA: TGTGCCAGCAGCTTAGATTCCCCTAGCGGGGGAAACTACGAGCAGTACTTC
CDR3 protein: CASSLDSPSGGNYEQYF

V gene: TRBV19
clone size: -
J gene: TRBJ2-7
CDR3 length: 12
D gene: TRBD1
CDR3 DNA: TGTGCCAGCCGTCGGGACAGGGACGAGCAGTACTTC
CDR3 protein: CASRRDRDEQYF

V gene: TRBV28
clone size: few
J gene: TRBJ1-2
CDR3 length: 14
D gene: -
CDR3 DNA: TGTGCCAGCAGTGCCCCGCGGGGGACCTATGGCTACACCTTC
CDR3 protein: CASSAPRGTYGYTF

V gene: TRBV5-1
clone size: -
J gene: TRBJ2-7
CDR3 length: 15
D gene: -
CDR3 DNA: TGCGCCAGCAGCTTGGACGGGAACCCCGCCGACGAGCAGTACTTC
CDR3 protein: CASSLDGNPADEQYF

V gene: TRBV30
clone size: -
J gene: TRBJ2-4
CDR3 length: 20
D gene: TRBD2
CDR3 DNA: TGTGCCTGGAGTGTACCCGGGGCTAGCGGGAGGATTAGGGCCAAAAACATTCAGTACTTC
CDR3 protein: CAWSVPGASGRIRAKNIQYF

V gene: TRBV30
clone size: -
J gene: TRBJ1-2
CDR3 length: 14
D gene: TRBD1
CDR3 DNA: TGTGCCTGGAGTCTGCTAGACAGGGCCTATGGCTACACCTTC
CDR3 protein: CAWSLLDRAYGYTF

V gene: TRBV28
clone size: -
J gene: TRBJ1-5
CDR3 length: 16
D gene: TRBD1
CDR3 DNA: TGTGCCAGCGGCTGGTTACGGACAGGGGGAAATCAGCCCCAGCATTTT
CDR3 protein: CASGWLRTGGNQPQHF

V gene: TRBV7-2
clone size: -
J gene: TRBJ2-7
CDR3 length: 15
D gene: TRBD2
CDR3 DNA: TGTGCCAGCAGCCTAGAGGGACTAGCGGTAAACGAGCAGTACTTC
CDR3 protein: CASSLEGLAVNEQYF

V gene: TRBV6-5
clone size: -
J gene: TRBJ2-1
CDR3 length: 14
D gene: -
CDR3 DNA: TGTGCCAGCAGTTACTCGAACAGAGACAATGAGCAGTTCTTC
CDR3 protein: CASSYSNRDNEQFF

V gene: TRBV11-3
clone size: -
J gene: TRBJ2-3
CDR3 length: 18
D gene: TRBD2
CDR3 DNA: TGTGCCAGCAGCCCCAACCTAGCGGGCGGGAAGAGCACAGATACGCAGTATTTT
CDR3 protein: CASSPNLAGGKSTDTQYF

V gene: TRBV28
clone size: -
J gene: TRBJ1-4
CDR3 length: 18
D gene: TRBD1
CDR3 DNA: TGTGCCAGCAGTCCCGCCCCGACAGGGTGGGAGATCTACGAAAAACTGTTTTTT
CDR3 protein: CASSPAPTGWEIYEKLFF

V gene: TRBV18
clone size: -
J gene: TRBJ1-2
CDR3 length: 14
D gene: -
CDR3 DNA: TGTGCCAGCTCACCACGGGAGGGGAACTATGGCTACACCTTC
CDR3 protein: CASSPREGNYGYTF

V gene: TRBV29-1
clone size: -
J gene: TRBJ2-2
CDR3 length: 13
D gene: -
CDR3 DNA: TGCAGCGTTGTGAGAAGTAACACCGGGGAGCTGTTTTTT
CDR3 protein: CSVVRSNTGELFF

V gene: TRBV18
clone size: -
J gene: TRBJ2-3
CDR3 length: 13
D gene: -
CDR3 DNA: TGTGCCAGCTCAGAACAAAACAGGGATACGCAGTATTTT
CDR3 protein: CASSEQNRDTQYF

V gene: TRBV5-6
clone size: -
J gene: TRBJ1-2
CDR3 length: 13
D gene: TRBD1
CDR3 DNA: TGTGCCAGCAGCCTAGACAGGGGTTATGGCTACACCTTC
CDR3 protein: CASSLDRGYGYTF

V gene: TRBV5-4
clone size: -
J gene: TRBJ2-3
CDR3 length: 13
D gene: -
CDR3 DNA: TGTGCCAGCAGCGGCGGGGTCACAGATACGCAGTATTTT
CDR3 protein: CASSGGVTDTQYF

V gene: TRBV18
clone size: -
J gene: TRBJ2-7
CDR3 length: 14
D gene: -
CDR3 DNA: TGTGCCAGCTCACTGAGACAGTGGGGAAGCGAGCAGTACTTC
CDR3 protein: CASSLRQWGSEQYF

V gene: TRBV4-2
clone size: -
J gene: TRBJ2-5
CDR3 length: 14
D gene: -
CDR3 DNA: TGTGCCAGCAGCCAAGTCCCGGACCAAGAGACCCAGTACTTC
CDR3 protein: CASSQVPDQETQYF

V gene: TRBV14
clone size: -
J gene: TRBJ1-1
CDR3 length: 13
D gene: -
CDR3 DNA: TGTGCCAGCAGCCTACAGGGGAACACTGAAGCTTTCTTT
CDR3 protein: CASSLQGNTEAFF

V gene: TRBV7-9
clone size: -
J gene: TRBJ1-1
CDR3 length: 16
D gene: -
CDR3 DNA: TGTGCCAGCAGCCAACCTAGTGCGCAGAGAAGCACTGAAGCTTTCTTT
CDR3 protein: CASSQPSAQRSTEAFF

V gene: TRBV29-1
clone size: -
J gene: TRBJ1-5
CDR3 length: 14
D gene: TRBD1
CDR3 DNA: TGCAGCGCATCAGGGGGAGGTAGCAATCAGCCCCAGCATTTT
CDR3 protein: CSASGGGSNQPQHF

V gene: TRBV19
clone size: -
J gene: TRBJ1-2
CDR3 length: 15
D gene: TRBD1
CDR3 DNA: TGTGCCAGTAGTGCCACCGGGACAGGAGACTATGGCTACACCTTC
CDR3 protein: CASSATGTGDYGYTF

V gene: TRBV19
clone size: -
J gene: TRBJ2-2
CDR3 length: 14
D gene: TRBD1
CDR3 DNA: TGTGCCAGTAGTACAACAGGGGGCGGAGGGGAGCTGTTTTTT
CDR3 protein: CASSTTGGGGELFF

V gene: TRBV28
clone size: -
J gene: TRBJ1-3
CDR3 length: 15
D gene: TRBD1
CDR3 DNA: TGTGCCAGCAGGCCGGGACAGGGTCCAGGAAACACCATATATTTT
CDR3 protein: CASRPGQGPGNTIYF

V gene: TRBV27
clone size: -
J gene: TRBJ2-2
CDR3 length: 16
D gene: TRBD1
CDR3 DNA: TGTGCCAGCAACCTCTATTGGGGACAGGGGTCCGGGGAGCTGTTTTTT
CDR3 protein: CASNLYWGQGSGELFF

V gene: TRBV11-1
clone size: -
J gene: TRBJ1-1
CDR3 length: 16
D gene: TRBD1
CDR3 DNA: TGTGCCAGCAGCCCTCGGACAGGAACTATGAACACTGAAGCTTTCTTT
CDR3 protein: CASSPRTGTMNTEAFF